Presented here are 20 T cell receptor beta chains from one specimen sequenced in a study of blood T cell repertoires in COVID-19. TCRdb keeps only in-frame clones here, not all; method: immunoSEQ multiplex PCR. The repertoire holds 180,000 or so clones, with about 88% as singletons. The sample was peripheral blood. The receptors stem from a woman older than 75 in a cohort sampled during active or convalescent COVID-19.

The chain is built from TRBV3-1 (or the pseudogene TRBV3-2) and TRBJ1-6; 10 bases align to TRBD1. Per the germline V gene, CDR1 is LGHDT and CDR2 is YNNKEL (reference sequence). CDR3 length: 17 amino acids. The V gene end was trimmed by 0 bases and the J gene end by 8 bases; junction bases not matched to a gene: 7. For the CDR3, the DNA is TGTGCCAGCAGCCAAGATCTAGGGGACAGGGGACATTCACCCCTCCACTTT. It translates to CASSQDLGDRGHSPLHF.

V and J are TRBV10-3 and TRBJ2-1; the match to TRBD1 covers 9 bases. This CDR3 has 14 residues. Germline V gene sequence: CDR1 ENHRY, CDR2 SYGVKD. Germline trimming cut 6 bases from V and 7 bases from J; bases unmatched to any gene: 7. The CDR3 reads CAIRTGTGKNEQFF. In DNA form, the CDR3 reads TGTGCCATCAGAACCGGGACAGGGAAAAATGAGCAGTTCTTC.

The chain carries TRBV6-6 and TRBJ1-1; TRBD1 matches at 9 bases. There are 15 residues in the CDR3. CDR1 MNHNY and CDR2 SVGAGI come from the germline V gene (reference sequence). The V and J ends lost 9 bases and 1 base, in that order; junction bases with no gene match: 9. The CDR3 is CASYDRGKGNTEAFF. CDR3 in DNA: TGTGCCAGTTATGACAGGGGGAAAGGGAACACTGAAGCTTTCTTT.

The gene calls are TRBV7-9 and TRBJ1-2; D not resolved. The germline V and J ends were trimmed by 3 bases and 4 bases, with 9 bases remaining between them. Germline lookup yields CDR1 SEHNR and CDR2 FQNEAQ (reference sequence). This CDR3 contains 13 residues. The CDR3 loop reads CASSLGASYGYTF. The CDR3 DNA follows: TGTGCCAGCAGCTTGGGAGCCTCCTATGGCTACACCTTC.

CDR3 DNA: TGTGCCAGCAGCTTAGACCTCAACTCTAACTATGGCTACACCTTC. This codes for CASSLDLNSNYGYTF. V and J are TRBV7-9 and TRBJ1-2; no clear D. The CDR3 loop spans 15 amino acids. V shed 1 base and J shed 0 bases, with 9 bases lying between them. CDR1 is SEHNR, CDR2 FQNEAQ, per germline (reference sequence).

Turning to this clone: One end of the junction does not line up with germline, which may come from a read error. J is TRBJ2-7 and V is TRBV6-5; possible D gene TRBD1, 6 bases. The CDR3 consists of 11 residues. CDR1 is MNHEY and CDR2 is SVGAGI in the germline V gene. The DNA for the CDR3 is TGTGCCAGCAGTCGTCGACAGGAGCAATACTTC. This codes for CASSRRQEQYF.

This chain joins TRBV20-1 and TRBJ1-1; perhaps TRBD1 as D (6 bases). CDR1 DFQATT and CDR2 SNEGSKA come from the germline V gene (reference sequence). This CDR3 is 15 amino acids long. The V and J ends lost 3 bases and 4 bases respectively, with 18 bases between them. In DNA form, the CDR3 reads TGCAGTGCTAGTTATGATACAACAGGGAGCACTGAAGCTTTCTTT. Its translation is CSASYDTTGSTEAFF.

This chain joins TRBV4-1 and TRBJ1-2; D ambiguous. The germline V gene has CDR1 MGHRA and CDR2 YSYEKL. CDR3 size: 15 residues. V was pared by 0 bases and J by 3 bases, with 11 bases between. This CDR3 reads CASSQDPQAYYGYTF. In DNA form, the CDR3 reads TGCGCCAGCAGCCAAGACCCCCAGGCCTACTATGGCTACACCTTC.

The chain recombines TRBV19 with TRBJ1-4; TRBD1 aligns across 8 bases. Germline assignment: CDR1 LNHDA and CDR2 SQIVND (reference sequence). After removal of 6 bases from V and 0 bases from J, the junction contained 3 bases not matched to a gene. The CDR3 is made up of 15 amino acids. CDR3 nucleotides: TGTGCCAGTAGGGACAGGGAAGCAACTAATGAAAAACTGTTTTTT. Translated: CASRDREATNEKLFF.

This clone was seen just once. CDR3 bases: TGCGCCAGCAGCTTGTATGGGCCCGGTGAAGCTTTCTTT. Protein: CASSLYGPGEAFF. V usage is TRBV5-1 and J usage is TRBJ1-1; no reliable D call. The CDR3 consists of 13 residues. The ends were cut back, 1 base at V and 7 bases at J, with 11 bases in the middle. Germline-derived CDR1 and CDR2 are SGHRS and YFSETQ.

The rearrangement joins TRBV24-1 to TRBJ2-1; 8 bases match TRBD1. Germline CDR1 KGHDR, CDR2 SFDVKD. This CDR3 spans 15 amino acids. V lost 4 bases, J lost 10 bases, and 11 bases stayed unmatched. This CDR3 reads CATSELSQGVNEQFF. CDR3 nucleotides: TGTGCCACCAGTGAACTATCACAGGGGGTCAACGAGCAGTTCTTC.

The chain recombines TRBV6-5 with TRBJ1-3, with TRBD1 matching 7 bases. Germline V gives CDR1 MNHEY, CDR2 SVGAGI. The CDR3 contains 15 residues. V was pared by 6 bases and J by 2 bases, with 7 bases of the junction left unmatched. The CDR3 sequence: CASRQDRDTGNTIYF. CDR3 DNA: TGTGCCAGCAGACAAGACAGGGACACTGGAAACACCATATATTTT.

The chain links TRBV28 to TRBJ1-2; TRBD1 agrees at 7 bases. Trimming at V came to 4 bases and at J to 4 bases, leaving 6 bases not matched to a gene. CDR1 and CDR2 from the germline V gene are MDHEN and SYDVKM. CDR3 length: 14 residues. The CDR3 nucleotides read TGTGCCAGCAGTTCAGGGGGACAGATCTATGGCTACACCTTC. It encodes CASSSGGQIYGYTF.

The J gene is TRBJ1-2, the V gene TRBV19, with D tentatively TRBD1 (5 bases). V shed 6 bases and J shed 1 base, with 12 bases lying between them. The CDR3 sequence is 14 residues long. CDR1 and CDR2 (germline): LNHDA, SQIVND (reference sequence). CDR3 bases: TGTGCCAGTAGCAGATTCAGGGATAACTATGGCTACACCTTC. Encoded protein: CASSRFRDNYGYTF.

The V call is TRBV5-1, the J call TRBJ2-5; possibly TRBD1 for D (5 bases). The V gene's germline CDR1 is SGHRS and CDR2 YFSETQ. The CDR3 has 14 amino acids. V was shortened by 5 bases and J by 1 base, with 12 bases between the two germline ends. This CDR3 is CASRWGSRQETQYF. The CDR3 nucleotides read TGCGCCAGCAGGTGGGGCTCTCGCCAAGAGACCCAGTACTTC.

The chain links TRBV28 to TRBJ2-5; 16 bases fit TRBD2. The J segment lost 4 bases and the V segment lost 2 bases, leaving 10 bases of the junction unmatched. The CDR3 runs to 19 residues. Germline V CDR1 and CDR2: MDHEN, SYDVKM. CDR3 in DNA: TGTGCCAGCAGTTTACCCACCGGGACTAGCGGGAGGGTGGTAGAGACCCAGTACTTC. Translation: CASSLPTGTSGRVVETQYF. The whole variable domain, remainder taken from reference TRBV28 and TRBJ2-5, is DVKVTQSSRYLVKRTGEKVFLECVQDMDHENMFWYRQDPGLGLRLIYFSYDVKMKEKGDIPEGYSVSREKKERFSLILESASTNQTSMYLCASSLPTGTSGRVVETQYFGPGTRLLVL.

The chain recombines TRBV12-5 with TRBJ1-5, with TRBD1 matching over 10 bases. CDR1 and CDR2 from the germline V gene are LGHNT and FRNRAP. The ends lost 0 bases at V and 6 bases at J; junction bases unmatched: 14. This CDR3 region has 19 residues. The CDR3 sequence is CASGLVVGDRGNVFQPQHF. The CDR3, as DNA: TGTGCTAGTGGTTTGGTAGTGGGGGACAGGGGAAATGTATTTCAGCCCCAGCATTTT.

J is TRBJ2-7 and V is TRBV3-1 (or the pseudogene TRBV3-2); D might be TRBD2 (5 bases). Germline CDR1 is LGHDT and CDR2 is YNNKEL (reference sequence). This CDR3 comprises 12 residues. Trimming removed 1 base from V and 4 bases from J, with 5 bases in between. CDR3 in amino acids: CASSQGGYEQYV. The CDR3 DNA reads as TGTGCCAGCAGCCAAGGCGGGTACGAGCAGTACGTC.

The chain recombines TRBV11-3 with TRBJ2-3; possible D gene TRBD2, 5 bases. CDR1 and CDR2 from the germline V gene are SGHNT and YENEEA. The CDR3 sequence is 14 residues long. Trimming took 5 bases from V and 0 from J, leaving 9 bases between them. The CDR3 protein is CASSAGGSTDTQYF. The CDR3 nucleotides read TGTGCCAGCAGCGCCGGCGGGAGCACAGATACGCAGTATTTT.

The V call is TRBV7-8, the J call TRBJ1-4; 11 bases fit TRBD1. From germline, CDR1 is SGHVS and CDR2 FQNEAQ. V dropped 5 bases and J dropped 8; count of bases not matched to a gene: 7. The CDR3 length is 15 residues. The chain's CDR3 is CASSLGQGAWEKLFF. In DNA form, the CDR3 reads TGTGCCAGCAGCCTAGGACAGGGGGCATGGGAAAAACTGTTTTTT.